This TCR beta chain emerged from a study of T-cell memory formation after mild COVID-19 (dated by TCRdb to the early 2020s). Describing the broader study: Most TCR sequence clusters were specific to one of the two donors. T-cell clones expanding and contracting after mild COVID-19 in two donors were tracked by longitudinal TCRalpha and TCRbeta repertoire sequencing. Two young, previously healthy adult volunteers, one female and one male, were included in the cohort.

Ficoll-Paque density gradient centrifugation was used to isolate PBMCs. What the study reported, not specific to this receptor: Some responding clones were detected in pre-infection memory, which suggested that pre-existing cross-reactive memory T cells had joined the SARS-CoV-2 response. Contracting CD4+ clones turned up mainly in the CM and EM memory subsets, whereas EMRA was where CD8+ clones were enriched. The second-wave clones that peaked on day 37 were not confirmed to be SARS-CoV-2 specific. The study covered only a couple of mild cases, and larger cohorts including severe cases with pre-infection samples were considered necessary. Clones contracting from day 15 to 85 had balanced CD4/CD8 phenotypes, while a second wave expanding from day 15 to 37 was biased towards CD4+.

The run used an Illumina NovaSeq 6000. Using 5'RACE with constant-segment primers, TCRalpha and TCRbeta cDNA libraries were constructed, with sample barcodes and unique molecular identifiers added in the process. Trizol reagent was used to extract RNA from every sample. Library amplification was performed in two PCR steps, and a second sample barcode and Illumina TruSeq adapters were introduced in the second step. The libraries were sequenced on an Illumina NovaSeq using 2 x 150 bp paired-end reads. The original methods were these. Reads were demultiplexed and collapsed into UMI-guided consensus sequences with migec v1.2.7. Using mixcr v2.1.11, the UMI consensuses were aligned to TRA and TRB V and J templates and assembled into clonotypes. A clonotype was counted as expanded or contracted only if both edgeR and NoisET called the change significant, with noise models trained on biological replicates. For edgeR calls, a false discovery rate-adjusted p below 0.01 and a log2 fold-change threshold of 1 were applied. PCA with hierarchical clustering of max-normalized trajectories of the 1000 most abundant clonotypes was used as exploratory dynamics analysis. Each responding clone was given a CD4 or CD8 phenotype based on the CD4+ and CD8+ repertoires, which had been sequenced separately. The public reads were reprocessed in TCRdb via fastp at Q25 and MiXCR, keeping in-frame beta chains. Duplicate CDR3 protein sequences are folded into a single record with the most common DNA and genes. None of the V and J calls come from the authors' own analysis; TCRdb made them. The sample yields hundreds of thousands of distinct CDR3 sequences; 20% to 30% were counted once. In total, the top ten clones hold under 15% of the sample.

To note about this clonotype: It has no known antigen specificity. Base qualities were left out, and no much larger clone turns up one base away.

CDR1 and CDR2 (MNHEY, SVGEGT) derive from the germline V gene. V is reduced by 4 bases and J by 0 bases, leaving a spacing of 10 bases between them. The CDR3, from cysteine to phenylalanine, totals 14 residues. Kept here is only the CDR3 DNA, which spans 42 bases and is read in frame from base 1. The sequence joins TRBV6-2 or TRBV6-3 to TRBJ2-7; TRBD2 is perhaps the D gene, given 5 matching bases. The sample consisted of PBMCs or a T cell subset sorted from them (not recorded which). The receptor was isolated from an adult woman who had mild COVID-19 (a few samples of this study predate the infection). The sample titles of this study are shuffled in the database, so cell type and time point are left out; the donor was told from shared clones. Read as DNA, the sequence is TGTGCCAGCAGTTTCCCGGACTTCTCCTACGAGCAGTACTTC. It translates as CASSFPDFSYEQYF.